This TCR beta chain originates from a study of early T cells in non-severe SARS-CoV-2 infection. Study conclusions and caveats: Database matching using VDJdb favored anti-spike CD8 responses, with private and CD4 specificities left missing.

This clonotype came up many times. Its target is unknown. Unique molecular identifiers (one per individual cDNA molecule) were attached. TCRdb processed the 5' RACE reads anew with MiXCR; each CDR3 protein has one entry. This table has more than 50,000 distinct CDR3 sequences, around 6% appearing once. V lost 4 bases, J lost 2 bases, and 13 bases stayed unmatched. There are 16 residues in the CDR3. The germline V gene encodes CDR1 DFQATT and CDR2 SNEGSKA (reference sequence). The sequence derives from an adult who was a healthcare worker with PCR-confirmed SARS-CoV-2 infection or an uninfected control (not recorded which). The J gene is TRBJ2-7, the V gene TRBV20-1; 8 nucleotides match TRBD2. Sequencing input: whole blood. The CDR3 loop reads CSAIRPRGGFTYEQYF. In DNA, the CDR3 is TGCAGTGCTATACGTCCCCGCGGGGGGTTTACCTACGAGCAGTACTTC.